The present T cell receptor beta chain was sequenced within a study of spatial heterogeneity in lung cancer. General study results and limits: At resection, ubiquitous expanded tumor TCRs appeared in blood more than at follow-up.

Time point in this sample: blood at routine non-recurrence follow-up after resection. Without sorting, whole RNA was sequenced from tumor, nontumor lung or frozen PBMC. With regard to this clonotype: Its antigen is unidentified.

Individual TCR cDNA molecules each bore their own unique molecular identifier. Each CDR3 protein is one row after TCRdb ran MiXCR on the 5' RACE reads. The table records 110,000 or so distinct CDR3 sequences, 10% to 11% of them present only once. The germline V and J ends were trimmed by 1 base and 1 base, with 15 bases remaining between them. Per the germline V gene, CDR1 is MDHEN and CDR2 is SYDVKM. The CDR3 is 17 residues long. The sequence was collected from a female donor with early-stage non-small cell lung cancer. The chain is built from TRBV28 and TRBJ2-3; maybe TRBD1 (6 bases). Sequences were derived from PBMCs, sampled at follow-up. CDR3 sequence reads: CASSLLGLRQGTDTQYF. The DNA for the CDR3 is TGTGCCAGCAGTTTATTAGGATTAAGACAGGGCACAGATACGCAGTATTTT.